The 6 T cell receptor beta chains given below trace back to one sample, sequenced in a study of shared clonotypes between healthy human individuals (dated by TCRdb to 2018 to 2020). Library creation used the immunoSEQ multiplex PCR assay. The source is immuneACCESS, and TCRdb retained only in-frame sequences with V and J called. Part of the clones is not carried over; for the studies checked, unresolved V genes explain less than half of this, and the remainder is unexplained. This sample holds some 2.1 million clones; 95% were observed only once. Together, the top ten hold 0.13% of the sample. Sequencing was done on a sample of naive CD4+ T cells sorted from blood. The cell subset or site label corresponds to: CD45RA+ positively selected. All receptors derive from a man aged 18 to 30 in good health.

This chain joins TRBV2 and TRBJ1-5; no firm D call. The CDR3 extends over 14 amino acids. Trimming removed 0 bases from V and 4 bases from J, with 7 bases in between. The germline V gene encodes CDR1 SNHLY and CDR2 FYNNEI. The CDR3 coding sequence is TGTGCCAGCAGTGAAGCCCACATAAATCAGCCCCAGCATTTT. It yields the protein CASSEAHINQPQHF.

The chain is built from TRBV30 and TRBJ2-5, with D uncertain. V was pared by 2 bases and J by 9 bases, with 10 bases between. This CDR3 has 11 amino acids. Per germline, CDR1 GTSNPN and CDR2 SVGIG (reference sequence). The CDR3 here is CAWSHSKAQYF. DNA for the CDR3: TGTGCCTGGAGTCACTCCAAGGCCCAGTACTTC.

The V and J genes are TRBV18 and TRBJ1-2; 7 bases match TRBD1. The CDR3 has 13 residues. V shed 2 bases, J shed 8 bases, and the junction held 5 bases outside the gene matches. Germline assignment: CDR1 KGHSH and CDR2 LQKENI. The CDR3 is CASSPDRDRGYTF. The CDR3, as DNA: TGTGCCAGCTCACCAGACCGGGACAGAGGCTACACCTTC.

CDR3 sequence: CASSLTAMDNSPLHF. In nucleotides, the CDR3 is TGCGCCAGCAGCTTGACGGCCATGGATAATTCACCCCTCCACTTT. This chain connects TRBV5-1 to TRBJ1-6, with D unresolved. CDR1 and CDR2 from the germline V gene are SGHRS and YFSETQ. Trimming left V 1 base short and J 5 bases short, with 10 bases between. The CDR3 consists of 15 residues.

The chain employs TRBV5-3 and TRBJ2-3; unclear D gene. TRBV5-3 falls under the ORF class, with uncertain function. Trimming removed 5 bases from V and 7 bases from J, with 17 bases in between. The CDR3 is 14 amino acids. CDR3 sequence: CARSVLEARHTQYF. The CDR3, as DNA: TGTGCCAGAAGTGTATTAGAGGCACGTCATACGCAGTATTTT.

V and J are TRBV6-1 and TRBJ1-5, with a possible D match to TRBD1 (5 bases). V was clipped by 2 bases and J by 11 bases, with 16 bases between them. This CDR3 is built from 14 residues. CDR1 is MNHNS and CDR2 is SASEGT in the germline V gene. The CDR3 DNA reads TGTGCCAGCAGTGAAATAAACAGGATTGAGTCCCAGCATTTT. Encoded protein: CASSEINRIESQHF.